The 25 T cell receptor beta chains presented below share a single source sample, sequenced in a study of regulatory T cells in long-lasting Graves disease. HTBI primers from iRepertoire and Arm-PCR of CDR3 regions yielded the TCR beta libraries. From the multiplex PCR reads, TCRdb called clonotypes with MiXCR, one entry per CDR3 protein. The sample yields a few hundred thousand distinct CDR3 sequences, 12% seen once. The time point denotes: newly diagnosed GD, antithyroid drugs for less than 3 months. RNA isolated from PBMCs was used to make the TCR library. These data were likewise used in another study, on T cells in Graves' hyperthyroidism and ophthalmopathy.

Sample: peripheral blood mononuclear cells (PBMCs), taken at new diagnosis, from a patient treated with antithyroid drugs. The receptors here all came from a young woman with Graves disease.

Many counts were recorded for this clonotype. The rearrangement links TRBV6-5 to TRBJ1-1; D gene uncertain. Per the germline V gene, CDR1 is MNHEY and CDR2 is SVGAGI. The V end lost 2 bases, the J end lost 4 bases, and 17 bases lay between the germline ends. There are 16 residues in the CDR3. The CDR3 coding sequence is TGTGCCAGCAGTTACCCCGCGGGCGGGGTAGGCACTGAAGCTTTCTTT. This sequence encodes CASSYPAGGVGTEAFF.

This clonotype was recorded at least ten times. V and J are TRBV27 and TRBJ1-5; 8 bases match TRBD1. Trimming removed 8 bases from V and 6 bases from J; junction bases left unmatched: 3. Germline V gives CDR1 MNHEY, CDR2 SMNVEV (reference sequence). This CDR3 is 12 amino acids long. CDR3 sequence: CASGQGRQPQHF. The DNA of the CDR3 is TGTGCCAGCGGACAGGGCCGTCAGCCCCAGCATTTT.

This clonotype was detected ten times or more. The genes are TRBV28 and TRBJ2-1, with a tentative D call TRBD1 (6 bases). The CDR3 totals 13 residues. The germline gives CDR1 MDHEN, CDR2 SYDVKM. V lost 7 bases and J 4 bases, leaving 11 bases between the germline ends. CDR3 sequence (DNA): TGTGCCAGCACCTTGGGACAATACAATGAGCAGTTCTTC. The encoded protein is CASTLGQYNEQFF.

This clonotype was seen many times. V and J are TRBV7-8 and TRBJ2-1; D not certain. In germline, CDR1 is SGHVS, CDR2 FQNEAQ. The CDR3 length is 14 residues. The V end lost 2 bases, the J end lost 5 bases, and 10 bases lay between the germline ends. CDR3 residues: CASSLRATNNEQFF. The CDR3 DNA sequence: TGTGCCAGCAGCTTACGGGCAACGAACAATGAGCAGTTCTTC.

This clonotype was picked up many times. The CDR3 coding sequence is TGTGCCAGCAGTAAGGGGGAAAATGAGCAGTTCTTC. Translating gives CASSKGENEQFF. This chain connects TRBV7-3 to TRBJ2-1, with D tentatively TRBD1 (6 bases). The ends were cut back, 6 bases at V and 7 bases at J, with 10 bases in the middle. This CDR3 has 12 residues. Germline V lookup: CDR1 SGHTA, CDR2 FQGTGA.

The sample holds many counts of this clonotype. The chain has TRBV28 and TRBJ1-3; D is undetermined. The germline V gene has CDR1 MDHEN and CDR2 SYDVKM. The CDR3 is made up of 15 amino acids. V was pared by 3 bases and J by 0 bases, with 9 bases between. CDR3 in amino acids: CASSFDRTSGNTIYF. The CDR3, as DNA: TGTGCCAGCAGTTTTGATCGTACCTCTGGAAACACCATATATTTT.

In this sample, this clonotype turned up many times. The V and J genes are TRBV18 and TRBJ1-5, with D perhaps matching TRBD1 (5 bases). The CDR3 has 16 amino acids. In germline, CDR1 is KGHSH, CDR2 LQKENI. Trimming removed 3 bases at V and 6 bases at J, with 18 bases between. Here the CDR3 DNA reads TGTGCCAGCTCACCCGTGGGGCCTCACGTAGGTCAGCCCCAGCATTTT. Its protein product is CASSPVGPHVGQPQHF.

This clonotype was counted a few times. This chain uses TRBV11-2 with TRBJ2-1, with D possibly TRBD2 on 5 matching bases. CDR3 size: 16 residues. CDR1 is SGHAT, CDR2 FQNNGV, per germline. Trimming took off 5 bases at V and 6 bases at J, with 20 bases between the two ends. DNA for the CDR3: TGTGCCAGCAGCCTGCACACCACTACGGCGGGCAATGAGCAGTTCTTC. It translates to CASSLHTTTAGNEQFF.

The chain links TRBV19 to TRBJ1-5, with TRBD1 matching 10 bases. After removal of 3 bases from V and 4 bases from J, the junction contained 9 bases not matched to a gene. In germline, CDR1 is LNHDA, CDR2 SQIVND (reference sequence). The CDR3 contains 17 residues. The chain's CDR3 is CASSIYRTGGWNQPQHF. CDR3 nucleotides: TGTGCCAGTAGTATTTATCGGACAGGGGGGTGGAATCAGCCCCAGCATTTT.

V is TRBV29-1 and J is TRBJ1-2; D is uncertain. Trimming stripped 5 bases from V and 3 bases from J, with 10 bases between. Germline CDR1 is SQVTM and CDR2 is ANQGSEA. The CDR3 loop spans 12 amino acids. CDR3 loop: CSVYGLDYGYTF. The CDR3, as DNA: TGCAGCGTTTACGGGCTCGACTATGGCTACACCTTC.

The table lists this clonotype with many counts. The chain combines TRBV2 with TRBJ2-4, with D perhaps matching TRBD1 or TRBD2 (6 bases each). Trimming left V 8 bases short and J 0 bases short, with 20 bases between. CDR1 and CDR2 (germline): SNHLY, FYNNEI. The CDR3 covers 17 residues. DNA for the CDR3: TGTGCCAGCTGGGGGGCAGATCCGAATCTAGCCAAAAACATTCAGTACTTC. This codes for CASWGADPNLAKNIQYF.

This clonotype showed up many times. CDR3 protein: CASSGQGAGNQPQHF. CDR3 bases: TGTGCCAGTAGTGGACAGGGGGCGGGCAATCAGCCCCAGCATTTT. The chain uses TRBV19 and TRBJ1-5, with TRBD1 identical over 11 bases. This CDR3 is 15 amino acids long. Trimming took 5 bases from V and 2 from J; bases not matched to a gene: 2. CDR1 and CDR2 from the germline V gene are LNHDA and SQIVND (reference sequence).

For the CDR3, the DNA is TGTGCCTGGGCTTACCGCGGGGGGCGTAGGTTCTTC. This translates into CAWAYRGGRRFF. This rearrangement joins TRBV30 to TRBJ2-1; 8 bases fit TRBD2. Looked up from germline, CDR1 is GTSNPN and CDR2 is SVGIG (reference sequence). V lost 5 bases to trimming and J lost 15 bases; unmatched junction nucleotides: 12. The CDR3 contains 12 residues.

In its sample, this clonotype was seen once. One base away lies a much larger clone, so this may be a sequencing read error. The chain employs TRBV7-9 and TRBJ2-1; possibly TRBD1 for D (6 bases). This CDR3 is 15 amino acids long. Looked up from germline, CDR1 is SEHNR and CDR2 is FQNEAQ (reference sequence). CDR3 coding DNA: TGTGTCAGCAGCTTAGGGTTAGGGGGTTTCAATGAGCAGTTCTTC. Translating it yields CVSSLGLGGFNEQFF.

This clonotype was picked up many times. The genes are TRBV7-2 and TRBJ2-5, with D maybe TRBD2 (7 bases). With 1 base removed from V and 5 bases from J, the gap between germline ends came to 14 bases. CDR1 is SGHTA, CDR2 FQGNSA, per germline. The CDR3 spans 15 residues. CDR3 bases: TGTGCCAGCAGCTTAGTACGGGGGGCTGGGGAGACCCAGTACTTC. Protein product: CASSLVRGAGETQYF.

This clonotype was counted ten times or more. The gene calls are TRBV6-2 or TRBV6-3 and TRBJ2-7; D remains ambiguous. The CDR3 has 15 amino acids. Trimming shortened V by 2 bases and J by 0 bases, and 11 bases separated the two germline ends. Per the germline V gene, CDR1 is MNHEY and CDR2 is SVGEGT. CDR3 bases: TGTGCCAGCAGTTACGAGCCCGGAAGCTCCTACGAGCAGTACTTC. The encoded protein is CASSYEPGSSYEQYF.

This rearrangement joins TRBV6-4 to TRBJ2-7; a weak D match, TRBD1 (5 bases). V lost 5 bases and J 1 base, leaving 9 bases between the germline ends. CDR1 and CDR2 (germline): MRHNA, SNTAGT. The CDR3 runs 13 residues. The CDR3 loop is CASSLDMSYEQYF. The CDR3 DNA sequence: TGTGCCAGCAGTTTGGACATGTCCTACGAGCAGTACTTC.

This clonotype was found a few times. This chain uses TRBV6-2 or TRBV6-3 with TRBJ2-1; 9 nucleotides agree with TRBD2. The CDR3 has 16 residues. The germline V gene has CDR1 MNHEY and CDR2 SVGEGT. Germline trimming cut 7 bases from V and 6 bases from J; bases unmatched to any gene: 13. In nucleotides, the CDR3 is TGTGCCAGCACCCGACTAGCGGCCCTTCTTGGCAATGAGCAGTTCTTC. Its protein is CASTRLAALLGNEQFF.

Note on this clonotype: A much larger clone lies a single base off, so this may be a read error. This chain joins TRBV28 and TRBJ1-1; D remains unclear. The CDR3 consists of 13 residues. Germline CDR1 MDHEN, CDR2 SYDVKM. In nucleotides, the CDR3 is TGTGCCAGCTACGGACCCTTTAGCACTGAAACTTTCTTT. Residues: CASYGPFSTETFF.

This clonotype occurred many times. This chain uses TRBV6-1 with TRBJ1-5; 8 bases align to TRBD1. Unmatched junction bases numbered 13, after V lost 6 bases and J lost 6 bases. Looked up from germline, CDR1 is MNHNS and CDR2 is SASEGT. There are 16 residues in the CDR3. In DNA form, the CDR3 reads TGTGCCAGCAGACTGACCGGGACAGGATATTTTCAGCCCCAGCATTTT. Its protein product is CASRLTGTGYFQPQHF.

The rearrangement uses TRBV4-3 and TRBJ2-7; 9 positions match TRBD2. Germline V gene lookup returns CDR1 LGHNA and CDR2 YSLEER. V was clipped by 1 base and J by 5 bases; unmatched bases: 15. The CDR3 sequence is 18 residues long. CDR3 in amino acids: CASSQALVHSGRIHEQYF. CDR3 DNA: TGCGCCAGCAGCCAAGCTTTGGTTCATAGCGGGAGAATCCACGAGCAGTACTTC.

In this sample, this clonotype turned up a few times. The chain recombines TRBV19 with TRBJ1-3; D unclear. V was pared by 6 bases and J by 1 base, with 13 bases between. Looked up from germline, CDR1 is LNHDA and CDR2 is SQIVND (reference sequence). The CDR3 runs to 15 residues. As DNA, the CDR3 is TGTGCCAGTAGGATTAACCTTCGATCTGGAAACACCATATATTTT. Amino acid sequence: CASRINLRSGNTIYF.

The chain employs TRBV6-1 and TRBJ1-2; no reliable D call. Trimming left V 4 bases short and J 3 bases short, with 12 bases between. The CDR3 consists of 14 residues. Germline CDR1 and CDR2: MNHNS and SASEGT. The CDR3 coding sequence is TGTGCCAGCAGTGGGACCCGGATCTACTATGGCTACACCTTC. It translates to CASSGTRIYYGYTF.

V gene TRBV24-1 combines with J gene TRBJ2-2; 8 bases are a match to TRBD1. Germline V gene sequence: CDR1 KGHDR, CDR2 SFDVKD. CDR3 length: 18 residues. V lost 2 bases, J lost 1 base, and 8 bases stayed unmatched. The CDR3 region is CATSDSPDRVRNTGELFF. CDR3 sequence (DNA): TGTGCCACCAGTGATTCGCCGGACAGGGTCCGGAACACCGGGGAGCTGTTTTTT.

The rearrangement joins TRBV28 to TRBJ1-2, with D unresolved. Deletions cut 7 bases from V and 5 bases from J, with 17 bases between. CDR3 length: 14 amino acids. CDR1 and CDR2 from the germline V gene are MDHEN and SYDVKM. The CDR3 spells CASNEATYAYGYTF. The DNA of the CDR3 is TGTGCCAGCAACGAGGCCACCTATGCTTATGGCTACACCTTC.